Below, 18 T cell receptor beta chains from the same sample are listed, as sequenced in a study of T cell repertoires in cytomegalovirus infection. Via MiXCR, TCRdb re-called the reads, giving one row per CDR3 protein. Here the sample spans approximately 730,000 distinct CDR3 sequences, approximately 33% being singletons. Their antigens are not known. Sequenced here: cultured PBMCs, sampled from culture after CMV antigen stimulation. The receptors come from a human donor in good health (CMV status not recorded). Some clones in this sample may be carry-over from other donors' samples.

Many counts were recorded for this clonotype. V gene TRBV7-2 combines with J gene TRBJ2-1; a possible D gene is TRBD2 (6 bases). This CDR3 comprises 16 residues. Germline values: CDR1 SGHTA, CDR2 FQGNSA. The ends were cut back, 4 bases at V and 5 bases at J, with 18 bases in the middle. The DNA of the CDR3 is TGTGCCAGCAGCTCCCCCACTGTGACTAGGAACAATGAGCAGTTCTTC. Its translation is CASSSPTVTRNNEQFF.

In nucleotides, the CDR3 is TGCGCCAGCAGCTTGGGGACAGGCCAACACTCCTACGAGCAGTACTTC. Protein: CASSLGTGQHSYEQYF. V and J are TRBV5-1 and TRBJ2-7, with 7 positions matching TRBD1. The CDR3 totals 16 residues. With 0 bases clipped from V and 0 bases from J, the junction kept 6 bases outside the gene matches. Germline values: CDR1 SGHRS, CDR2 YFSETQ.

The chain is built from TRBV12-3 or TRBV12-4 and TRBJ1-6, with D unresolved. V dropped 2 bases and J dropped 8 bases, with 7 bases sitting between them. The CDR3 has 13 residues. The chain's CDR3 is CASSLKYDSPLHF. As DNA, the CDR3 is TGTGCCAGCAGTTTAAAGTATGATTCACCCCTCCACTTT.

This clonotype showed up just a few times. The genes are TRBV24-1 and TRBJ2-1, with D uncertain. V was shortened by 2 bases and J by 8 bases, with 15 bases between the two germline ends. This CDR3 has 15 residues. In germline, CDR1 is KGHDR, CDR2 SFDVKD. CDR3 bases: TGTGCCACCAGTGATTCTGGGCTGAGAGAGGATGAGCAGTTCTTC. Its protein is CATSDSGLREDEQFF.

This clonotype was observed a few times. The V gene is TRBV6-6, the J gene TRBJ2-7, with TRBD2 matching 8 bases. V lost 4 bases to trimming and J lost 5 bases; unmatched junction nucleotides: 10. Germline V CDR1 and CDR2: MNHNY, SVGAGI (reference sequence). This CDR3 spans 15 amino acids. CDR3 loop: CASSFGAGGINEQYF. CDR3 DNA sequence: TGTGCCAGCAGTTTCGGGGCGGGAGGCATCAACGAGCAGTACTTC.

This clonotype was observed a few times. The chain links TRBV11-2 to TRBJ1-1; possible D gene TRBD1, 6 bases. V was trimmed by 5 bases and J by 4 bases, leaving 17 bases between them. CDR1 SGHAT and CDR2 FQNNGV come from the germline V gene. The CDR3 covers 15 residues. DNA of the CDR3: TGTGCCAGCAGCCTTGGCGGGGGCGCAAGCACTGAAGCTTTCTTT. It translates to CASSLGGGASTEAFF. Variable domain in full (rest from reference TRBV11-2 and TRBJ1-1): EAGVAQSPRYKIIEKRQSVAFWCNPISGHATLYWYQQILGQGPKLLIQFQNNGVVDDSQLPKDRFSAERLKGVDSTLKIQPAKLEDSAVYLCASSLGGGASTEAFFGQGTRLTVV.

The V gene is TRBV7-9, the J gene TRBJ2-5; D is uncertain. V was trimmed by 2 bases and J by 2 bases, leaving 15 bases between them. This CDR3 region has 16 residues. The germline CDR1 and CDR2 sequences are SEHNR and FQNEAQ (reference sequence). CDR3 nucleotides: TGTGCCAGCAGCTTATCCCTTGGCAGCCTACAAGAGACCCAGTACTTC. This encodes CASSLSLGSLQETQYF.

At least ten counts were recorded for this clonotype. The V and J genes are TRBV7-2 and TRBJ1-1, with 7 nucleotides matching TRBD1. The trim removed 5 bases at V and 0 bases at J, leaving 0 bases unmatched. Germline CDR1 reads SGHTA; CDR2 reads FQGNSA. The CDR3 sequence is 13 residues long. As DNA, the CDR3 is TGTGCCAGCAGCACAGGGGTGAACACTGAAGCTTTCTTT. It codes for CASSTGVNTEAFF.

The rearrangement joins TRBV27 to TRBJ1-1; D might be TRBD1 (5 bases). The V end was cut by 6 bases, the J end by 0 bases, with 8 bases between. From germline, CDR1 is MNHEY and CDR2 SMNVEV (reference sequence). CDR3 length: 13 residues. CDR3 sequence (DNA): TGTGCCAGCAGCAGGGCTTTGAACACTGAAGCTTTCTTT. Its protein product is CASSRALNTEAFF.

This clonotype was seen only a few times. In nucleotides, the CDR3 is TGTGCCAGCAGCCTCGACGAGGAGGGACCCCAGCATTTT. It encodes CASSLDEEGPQHF. The chain has TRBV7-6 and TRBJ1-5; no clear D. The germline V and J ends were trimmed by 5 bases and 10 bases, with 15 bases remaining between them. CDR3 length: 13 residues. Germline values: CDR1 SGHVS, CDR2 FNYEAQ.

This clonotype was counted at least ten times. The gene calls are TRBV7-2 and TRBJ1-1; D gene uncertain. Trimming cost V 7 bases and J 9 bases, with 24 bases left between them. Germline lookup yields CDR1 SGHTA and CDR2 FQGNSA. The CDR3 length is 15 residues. The CDR3 nucleotides are TGTGCCAGCACCCTCGGGAGGTGGCGAACAATTAAAGCTTTCTTT. This codes for CASTLGRWRTIKAFF. The whole variable domain, filled in from reference TRBV7-2 and TRBJ1-1, reads GAGVSQSPSNKVTEKGKDVELRCDPISGHTALYWYRQSLGQGLEFLIYFQGNSAPDKSGLPSDRFSAERTGGSVSTLTIQRTQQEDSAVYLCASTLGRWRTIKAFFGQGTRLTVV.

The chain uses TRBV5-6 and TRBJ2-1; a possible D gene is TRBD2 (6 bases). The germline gives CDR1 SGHDT, CDR2 YYEEEE. The CDR3 length is 15 residues. V was shortened by 4 bases and J by 2 bases, with 13 bases between the two germline ends. In DNA, the CDR3 is TGTGCCAGCAGCGGGACTGGTTTCCCCTACAATGAGCAGTTCTTC. It codes for CASSGTGFPYNEQFF. Complete variable domain (other parts from reference TRBV5-6 and TRBJ2-1): DAGVTQSPTHLIKTRGQQVTLRCSPKSGHDTVSWYQQALGQGPQFIFQYYEEEERQRGNFPDRFSGHQFPNYSSELNVNALLLGDSALYLCASSGTGFPYNEQFFGPGTRLTVL.

The V call is TRBV7-4, the J call TRBJ2-3, with D hard to call. The CDR3 is made up of 14 amino acids. Germline V gene sequence: CDR1 SGHVT, CDR2 SQSDAQ. The ends were cut back, 1 base at V and 6 bases at J, with 11 bases in the middle. CDR3 nucleotide sequence: TGTGCCAGCAGCTTAGACTCGCTAGGTGATACGCAGTATTTT. Translating gives CASSLDSLGDTQYF. Complete variable domain (other parts from reference TRBV7-4 and TRBJ2-3): GAGVSQSPRYKVAKRGRDVALRCDSISGHVTLYWYRQTLGQGSEVLTYSQSDAQRDKSGRPSGRFSAERPERSVSTLKIQRTEQGDSAVYLCASSLDSLGDTQYFGPGTRLTVL.

The genes are TRBV28 and TRBJ1-4, with D possibly matching TRBD1 (6 bases). Trimming stripped 2 bases from V and 3 bases from J, with 10 bases between. CDR3 length: 15 amino acids. The germline CDR1 and CDR2 sequences are MDHEN and SYDVKM. CDR3 nucleotide sequence: TGTGCCAGCAGTTTAGGGGGCGCCTCTAATGAAAAACTGTTTTTT. Its protein product is CASSLGGASNEKLFF.

The CDR3 sequence is CASSRTGTSGNTIYF. The CDR3 nucleotides read TGTGCCAGCAGCCGAACAGGGACTTCTGGAAACACCATATATTTT. The gene calls are TRBV7-6 and TRBJ1-3, with a tentative D call TRBD1 (6 bases). The CDR3 is 15 residues long. Germline V gene lookup returns CDR1 SGHVS and CDR2 FNYEAQ. V was pared by 5 bases and J by 1 base, with 12 bases between.

Note on this clonotype: A much larger clone differs by one base, so this may be a read error. This chain joins TRBV7-2 and TRBJ1-1, with 7 bases that match TRBD1. Germline V gives CDR1 SGHTA, CDR2 FQGNSA. J gave up 2 bases and V 1 base, and 7 bases lay outside the gene matches. The CDR3 consists of 16 residues. The CDR3 reads CASSLVPRTGNTEAFF. The CDR3 DNA sequence: TGTGCCAGCAGCTTAGTCCCCCGGACAGGCAACACTGAAGCTTTCTTT.

The rearrangement links TRBV24-1 to TRBJ2-5; D may be TRBD2 (6 bases). The CDR3 loop spans 18 amino acids. The V gene lost 5 bases and the J gene lost 5 bases, with 26 bases spanning the gap. Germline values: CDR1 KGHDR, CDR2 SFDVKD. In DNA, the CDR3 is TGTGCCACCAGTGCCCCGGGCCCCCGAGCCCCCGGAGGGGAGACCCAGTACTTC. Its translation is CATSAPGPRAPGGETQYF.

J is TRBJ1-1 and V is TRBV12-3 or TRBV12-4, with D perhaps TRBD1 (6 bases). V was cut by 5 bases and J by 2 bases, with 12 bases left in between. CDR3 size: 14 residues. In DNA, the CDR3 is TGTGCCAGCAGTACGGGGGCAGAAAACACTGAAGCTTTCTTT. Translating gives CASSTGAENTEAFF.